This T cell receptor (beta chain) was identified in a study of cytomegalovirus exposure and HLA in healthy donors. Findings and caveats of the study: Some TCR beta chains (roughly 160 of them) were listed as cytomegalovirus-associated. The productive fraction for most TCR beta V segments was about 87% or about 30% in an earlier analysis. CMV serostatus was the sole immune exposure information available.

The primer mix had 60 Vbeta and 13 Jbeta primers. Some clones are missing from TCRdb's copy, which holds only in-frame ones; the method was immunoSEQ multiplex PCR. The sample lists 85,000 to 100,000 clones, roughly 80% occurring once. As concerns this clone: Its cognate antigen is unknown.

Sequencing used PBMCs. This TCR was recovered from a man in his fifties or sixties in good health and CMV-seropositive.

Here the CDR3 reads CASSLVMARTGSAFF. The CDR3 DNA reads TGTGCCAGCAGCTTAGTTATGGCCAGAACGGGGTCGGCTTTCTTT. The V gene is TRBV7-8, the J gene TRBJ1-1; D not resolved. The V gene lost 1 base and the J gene lost 11 bases, with 20 bases spanning the gap. CDR1 SGHVS and CDR2 FQNEAQ come from the germline V gene. CDR3 length equals 15 residues.